The source of this T cell receptor (beta chain) is a study of blood T cell repertoires in COVID-19. On the study more broadly: Sites in the United States, Italy and Spain provided acute and convalescent COVID-19 samples. Sources were T cells, B-cell-depleted T cells, or PBMCs; the material itself was cDNA or gDNA.

This CDR3 has 15 residues. Germline assignment: CDR1 SGHVS and CDR2 FNYEAQ. V was clipped by 5 bases and J by 0 bases, with 11 bases between them. Original analysis: Counts of nucleated cells, estimated from reference gene primer amplification, were obtained. Assay: immunoSEQ multiplex PCR; the TCRdb copy retains only in-frame clones and omits some. V, J and clone size reflect that table, while D and trimming were determined from the DNA. The table records just under 250,000 clones, roughly 89% of them present only once. This TCR derives from a woman in her 30s who had recovered from COVID-19. The V and J genes are TRBV7-6 and TRBJ1-5; no clear D gene. Sequences were obtained from PBMCs or T cells enriched from blood (not recorded which). As DNA, the CDR3 is TGTGCCAGCAGCCTACAGCCTTATAGCAATCAGCCCCAGCATTTT. Protein product: CASSLQPYSNQPQHF.